The clone carrying this T cell receptor beta chain was picked up many times. Antigen unknown. The sequencing template was cDNA reverse transcribed from extracted RNA. Profiled with immunoSEQ multiplex PCR; TCRdb holds only in-frame clones, not every one. The sample lists around 140,000 clones, about 59% occurring once. These data belong to a study of CD8+ T cells in alopecia areata. Looking at the study overall: The study gave treated patients oral tofacitinib at 5 to 10 mg twice daily.

Study-wide findings and caveats: Both scalp clonality and the expanded CD8+ clones among the top 100 showed a significant decrease with tofacitinib.

Described treatment: oral pan-JAK inhibitor, 5-10 mg twice daily. Peripheral blood and lesional scalp punch biopsies came from alopecia areata patients. CD4+ and CD8+ T cells were sorted from PBMCs. Germline V gene lookup returns CDR1 LNHNV and CDR2 YYDKDF (reference sequence). The length of the CDR3 is 16 residues. V dropped 2 bases and J dropped 4 bases, with 12 bases sitting between them. The sample in question was CD8+ T cells sorted from blood, obtained at week 4, from a patient treated with tofacitinib. The receptor comes from a human donor with alopecia areata. The chain uses TRBV15 and TRBJ2-6, with D unclear. The CDR3 sequence: CATSRLSGVGANVLTF. For the CDR3, the DNA is TGTGCCACCAGCAGACTATCAGGCGTCGGGGCCAACGTCCTGACTTTC.